The 28 T cell receptor beta chains presented below share a single source sample, sequenced in a study of blood T cell repertoires in COVID-19. The protocol was immunoSEQ multiplex PCR, while the TCRdb copy is restricted to in-frame clones and leaves out a portion. The sample has about 100,000 clones, roughly nine tenths seen once; the top ten hold around 1%. The specimen was peripheral blood. These receptors all come from a man aged 55-75 years with acute or convalescent COVID-19.

V and J are TRBV11-3 and TRBJ2-2, with TRBD1 as a possible D gene (6 bases). Germline V gene sequence: CDR1 SGHNT, CDR2 YENEEA. The CDR3 loop spans 13 amino acids. Trimming left V 7 bases short and J 7 bases short, with 13 bases between. CDR3 bases: TGTGCCAGCAACCAGGACAGAGGCGGGGAGCTGTTTTTT. This translates into CASNQDRGGELFF.

The J gene is TRBJ2-1, the V gene TRBV11-2, with 8 bases lining up with TRBD1. This CDR3 is built from 16 residues. Looked up from germline, CDR1 is SGHAT and CDR2 is FQNNGV. Trimming removed 5 bases from V and 8 bases from J; junction bases left unmatched: 14. DNA for the CDR3: TGTGCCAGCAGCCCAGGGGGCACCCGTCCTAGCGATGAGCAGTTCTTC. This translates into CASSPGGTRPSDEQFF.

The chain recombines TRBV7-8 with TRBJ1-1; perhaps TRBD1 as D (6 bases). V lost 5 bases to trimming and J lost 10 bases, with 14 bases between them. The CDR3 covers 12 residues. Germline CDR1 and CDR2: SGHVS and FQNEAQ. The CDR3: CASSVQGGRAFF. CDR3 bases: TGTGCCAGCAGCGTACAGGGTGGAAGAGCTTTCTTT.

The rearrangement joins TRBV7-6 to TRBJ1-4; the match to TRBD1 covers 7 bases. CDR1 is SGHVS, CDR2 FNYEAQ, per germline. V shed 3 bases and J 8 bases; nucleotides not matched to a gene: 6. The CDR3 is 14 amino acids. This CDR3 reads CASSLTGSREKLFF. The CDR3 nucleotides read TGTGCCAGCAGCTTGACAGGGAGTCGAGAAAAACTGTTTTTT.

This chain uses TRBV10-3 with TRBJ1-2; TRBD1 matches at 7 bases. J lost 6 bases, V lost 0 bases, and 4 bases had no gene match. Germline assignment: CDR1 ENHRY and CDR2 SYGVKD. The length of the CDR3 is 14 residues. The CDR3 loop is CAISESEGAHGYTF. The CDR3 nucleotides are TGTGCCATCAGTGAGTCAGAGGGGGCTCATGGCTACACCTTC.

The chain uses TRBV6-5 and TRBJ1-5; 7 nucleotides agree with TRBD1. V gave up 6 bases and J gave up 6 bases; unmatched junction bases: 8. CDR1 and CDR2 (germline): MNHEY, SVGAGI. The CDR3 is 14 amino acids. This chain's CDR3 is CASSATGEGQPQHF. CDR3 sequence (DNA): TGTGCCAGCAGCGCTACAGGGGAAGGTCAGCCCCAGCATTTT.

The chain combines TRBV24-1 with TRBJ2-1; D may be TRBD1 (6 bases). Germline V CDR1 and CDR2: KGHDR, SFDVKD. Trimming left V 8 bases short and J 7 bases short, with 14 bases between. The CDR3 is made up of 13 amino acids. The CDR3 DNA is TGTGCCACCAATTCCGGGACAAGGAATGAGCAGTTCTTC. Residues: CATNSGTRNEQFF.

This rearrangement joins TRBV5-8 to TRBJ2-5; TRBD1 matches 7 bases. V dropped 4 bases and J dropped 4; count of bases not matched to a gene: 4. Germline V gene data show CDR1 as SGHTS and CDR2 as YDEGEE. This CDR3 spans 13 amino acids. In DNA, the CDR3 is TGTGCCAGCAGCACCACAGGGGTAGAGACCCAGTACTTC. Its translation: CASSTTGVETQYF.

The V call is TRBV15, the J call TRBJ2-1; 8 nucleotides agree with TRBD2. Germline V gene data show CDR1 as LNHNV and CDR2 as YYDKDF (reference sequence). The CDR3 sequence is 17 residues long. V shed 0 bases, J shed 4 bases, and the junction held 8 bases outside the gene matches. The DNA for the CDR3 is TGTGCCACCAGCAGAGATTACGGACTAGCCCGTTACAATGAGCAGTTCTTC. As protein: CATSRDYGLARYNEQFF.

This clone was counted once. V is TRBV29-1 and J is TRBJ1-1; TRBD1 matches at 10 bases. The trim removed 5 bases at V and 5 bases at J, leaving 11 bases unmatched. From germline, CDR1 is SQVTM and CDR2 ANQGSEA. The CDR3 has 15 amino acids. Here the CDR3 DNA reads TGCAGCGTTTGGGGGACAGGGGCAAAGGTAACTGAAGCTTTCTTT. It is translated as CSVWGTGAKVTEAFF. The full variable domain, its missing parts supplied by reference TRBV29-1 and TRBJ1-1, is SAVISQKPSRDICQRGTSLTIQCQVDSQVTMMFWYRQQPGQSLTLIATANQGSEATYESGFVIDKFPISRPNLTFSTLTVSNMSPEDSSIYLCSVWGTGAKVTEAFFGQGTRLTVV.

The table lists this clone with a count of one. The chain couples TRBV11-2 to TRBJ2-3; 11 bases map to TRBD2. This CDR3 has 19 amino acids. V was pared by 5 bases and J by 1 base, with 14 bases of the junction left unmatched. The germline V gene encodes CDR1 SGHAT and CDR2 FQNNGV. The CDR3 spells CASSRRGGVAGGRTDTQYF. The DNA of the CDR3 is TGTGCCAGCAGCCGTAGGGGGGGAGTAGCGGGAGGGCGCACAGATACGCAGTATTTT.

The chain combines TRBV18 with TRBJ2-7; D is perhaps TRBD1 (5 bases). CDR3 length: 12 residues. Germline loops: CDR1 KGHSH, CDR2 LQKENI. V shed 1 base and J shed 6 bases, with 7 bases lying between them. The CDR3 bases are TGTGCCAGCTCACCACTAGGGGTCGAGCAGTACGTC. It encodes CASSPLGVEQYV.

This clone was seen a single time. This chain joins TRBV27 and TRBJ1-2; tentatively, D is TRBD1 (6 bases). Looked up from germline, CDR1 is MNHEY and CDR2 is SMNVEV (reference sequence). The CDR3 sequence is 13 residues long. Trimming took 4 bases from V and 7 from J, leaving 13 bases between them. The CDR3 sequence is CASSSRGEGGYTF. The CDR3 DNA sequence: TGTGCCAGCAGTTCCAGGGGTGAGGGTGGCTACACCTTC.

This clone has a single count. The rearrangement joins TRBV28 to TRBJ2-3; 13 nucleotides match TRBD2. Germline V gives CDR1 MDHEN, CDR2 SYDVKM. The CDR3 is made up of 16 amino acids. Unmatched junction bases numbered 7, after V lost 5 bases and J lost 5 bases. The DNA of the CDR3 is TGTGCCAGCAGTCCCGGACTAGCGGGAGTAGTAGATACGCAGTATTTT. Its translation: CASSPGLAGVVDTQYF.

The rearrangement joins TRBV9 to TRBJ2-6; D uncertain. CDR3 length equals 14 residues. Germline V CDR1 and CDR2: SGDLS, YYNGEE. Trimming pared 0 bases from V and 3 bases from J, leaving 4 bases between. The CDR3 DNA sequence: TGTGCCAGCAGCGTAGGAGGTGGGGCCAACGTCCTGACTTTC. It codes for CASSVGGGANVLTF.

This chain links TRBV5-1 with TRBJ2-2, with unresolved D. The CDR3 has 13 residues. The germline V gene encodes CDR1 SGHRS and CDR2 YFSETQ. Trimming pared 1 base from V and 3 bases from J, leaving 4 bases between. CDR3 sequence reads: CASSLRYTGELFF. The CDR3 coding sequence is TGCGCCAGCAGCTTGCGGTACACCGGGGAGCTGTTTTTT. The whole variable domain, remainder taken from reference TRBV5-1 and TRBJ2-2, is KAGVTQTPRYLIKTRGQQVTLSCSPISGHRSVSWYQQTPGQGLQFLFEYFSETQRNKGNFPGRFSGRQFSNSRSEMNVSTLELGDSALYLCASSLRYTGELFFGEGSRLTVL.

J is TRBJ1-2 and V is TRBV14; the D is unclear. The CDR3 length is 14 residues. Germline-derived CDR1 and CDR2 are SGHDN and FVKESK. V was cut by 1 base and J by 5 bases, with 11 bases left in between. The DNA for the CDR3 is TGTGCCAGCAGCCAAGTTGCAGGTCCGTATGGCTACACCTTC. Protein: CASSQVAGPYGYTF.

The chain joins TRBV9 to TRBJ2-7, with 10 bases that match TRBD2. CDR1 and CDR2 (germline): SGDLS, YYNGEE. The CDR3 consists of 16 residues. Germline trimming cut 0 bases from V and 1 base from J; bases unmatched to any gene: 4. CDR3 loop: CASSVEPSGRSYEQYF. Written as DNA, the CDR3 is TGTGCCAGCAGCGTAGAGCCTAGCGGGAGATCCTACGAGCAGTACTTC.

This clone has only one observation. The chain carries TRBV29-1 and TRBJ1-4; 8 nucleotides line up with TRBD1. Losses at the gene ends were 3 bases for V and 8 bases for J; bases not matched to a gene: 8. The CDR3 runs 14 residues. The germline V gene has CDR1 SQVTM and CDR2 ANQGSEA. CDR3 in amino acids: CSVDAGGGGEKLFF. The CDR3 DNA follows: TGCAGCGTTGACGCAGGGGGCGGTGGGGAAAAACTGTTTTTT.

This rearrangement joins TRBV3-1 (or the pseudogene TRBV3-2) to TRBJ1-2; TRBD1 matches 7 bases. Germline CDR1 is LGHDT and CDR2 is YNNKEL (reference sequence). The CDR3 length is 14 residues. V trimming: 1 base; J trimming: 4 bases; junction bases outside the gene matches: 3. The CDR3 bases are TGTGCCAGCAGCCAAGGGGCAGGGGGCTATGGCTACACCTTC. As protein: CASSQGAGGYGYTF.

The chain links TRBV29-1 to TRBJ2-1; 10 bases map to TRBD1. This CDR3 region has 13 residues. The germline gives CDR1 SQVTM, CDR2 ANQGSEA. Trimming cost V 7 bases and J 6 bases; bases outside gene matches: 6. CDR3 nucleotide sequence: TGCAGCGCTCGGACAGGGGGGGTCAATGAGCAGTTCTTC. Translating it yields CSARTGGVNEQFF.

This chain links TRBV28 with TRBJ2-2; TRBD2 aligns across 13 bases. The CDR3 extends over 15 amino acids. V was pared by 6 bases and J by 7 bases, with 5 bases of the junction left unmatched. The germline V gene has CDR1 MDHEN and CDR2 SYDVKM. CDR3 coding DNA: TGTGCCAGCAGGGGACTAGCGGGACCTAGCGGGGAGCTGTTTTTT. Translating gives CASRGLAGPSGELFF.

This CDR3 reads CASSYGSGPLHF. CDR3 in DNA: TGTGCCAGCAGTTATGGTAGTGGACCCCTCCACTTT. This rearrangement joins TRBV6-5 to TRBJ1-6, with no clear D. Trimming removed 3 bases at V and 12 bases at J, with 9 bases between. The CDR3 consists of 12 residues. The germline gives CDR1 MNHEY, CDR2 SVGAGI.

This clone was counted once. The rearrangement links TRBV6-5 to TRBJ1-6, with D perhaps TRBD1 (6 bases). Looked up from germline, CDR1 is MNHEY and CDR2 is SVGAGI. V lost 2 bases to trimming and J lost 6 bases, with 11 bases between them. The CDR3 sequence is 15 residues long. The DNA of the CDR3 is TGTGCCAGCAGTTACCGGGGGGCGCGTAATTCACCCCTCCACTTT. Translation gives CASSYRGARNSPLHF.

This chain uses TRBV5-6 with TRBJ1-1; D is unresolved. The ends were cut back, 2 bases at V and 1 base at J, with 3 bases in the middle. CDR1 and CDR2 (germline): SGHDT, YYEEEE. The CDR3 runs to 12 residues. The CDR3 DNA is TGTGCCAGCAGCTTCGGGAACACTGAAGCTTTCTTT. Its translation: CASSFGNTEAFF.

Here the CDR3 DNA reads TGCGCCAGCCGCCCGGGGGTCGGGGCCAACGTCCTGACTTTC. Translation: CASRPGVGANVLTF. The rearrangement joins TRBV5-1 to TRBJ2-6; D possibly corresponds to TRBD2 (6 bases). The CDR3 has 14 residues. V was cut by 7 bases and J by 4 bases, with 12 bases left in between. CDR1 is SGHRS and CDR2 is YFSETQ in the germline V gene.

The chain is built from TRBV5-1 and TRBJ2-1; D gene unclear. V lost 2 bases and J lost 9, with 6 bases in between. Per the germline V gene, CDR1 is SGHRS and CDR2 is YFSETQ. The CDR3 contains 11 residues. The CDR3: CASSFQREQFF. The DNA for the CDR3 is TGCGCCAGCAGCTTCCAGCGTGAGCAGTTCTTC.

This chain joins TRBV6-4 and TRBJ2-1; 7 positions agree with TRBD2. Trimming removed 0 bases from V and 5 bases from J; junction bases left unmatched: 4. Germline V gene sequence: CDR1 MRHNA, CDR2 SNTAGT. The CDR3 is made up of 15 amino acids. This CDR3 is CASSDSASGNNEQFF. In DNA, the CDR3 is TGTGCCAGCAGTGACTCGGCTAGCGGCAACAATGAGCAGTTCTTC.